This T cell receptor beta chain comes out of a study of T-cell memory formation after mild COVID-19. The wider study: Largely donor-specific TCR clusters were found. Broader study findings: What remained unconfirmed was the SARS-CoV-2 specificity of second-wave clones peaking on day 37. Clones contracting over day 15 to 85 were CD4/CD8 balanced, with later expanders leaning CD4+.

TCR alpha and TCR beta cDNA libraries carrying sample barcodes and UMIs came from 5'RACE with constant-segment primers. TCRdb reanalysed the 5' RACE reads using MiXCR and keeps one entry per CDR3 protein. Of about 400,000 distinct CDR3 sequences listed, roughly a quarter are singletons. Trimming removed 4 bases from V and 8 bases from J, with 16 bases in between. CDR1 is KGHDR, CDR2 SFDVKD, per germline. The CDR3 sequence is 14 residues long. The sample holds a few counts of this clonotype. The antigen is undetermined. The V gene is TRBV24-1, the J gene TRBJ1-2, with unresolved D. Material for sequencing was PBMCs or a T cell subset sorted from them (not recorded which). This TCR was sampled from an adult woman who had mild COVID-19 (a few samples of this study predate the infection). Cell type and time point are not known. For the CDR3, the DNA is TGTGCCACCAGTGACCCTCGCTCCCGAGGGGGCTACACCTTC. Translation gives CATSDPRSRGGYTF.